This T cell receptor beta chain was identified in a study of CD8 T cells in Susac syndrome. From germline, CDR1 is LGHNA and CDR2 YSLEER. The V gene lost 4 bases and the J gene lost 8 bases, with 17 bases spanning the gap. The CDR3 runs 15 residues. Random hexamers primed reverse transcription of about 0.5 to 1 ug RNA. Via MiXCR, TCRdb re-called the immunoSEQ multiplex PCR reads, giving one row per CDR3 protein. The table has roughly 180,000 distinct CDR3 sequences, approximately 96% seen once. The rearrangement uses TRBV4-3 and TRBJ1-4; D gene ambiguous. This receptor was taken from a human donor in good health. The material sequenced was CD4+ T cells from PBMCs. CDR3 bases: TGCGCCAGCAGCCGGTCCCTGGACTTAGGGGAAAAACTGTTTTTT. Its protein product is CASSRSLDLGEKLFF.